This TCR beta chain was recovered during a study of OX40 agonist ivuxolimab in advanced cancers. At the level of the study: People who had prior anti-PD-1, anti-PD-L1 or anti-CTLA-4 therapy could take part, and around 43% had some.

On this clone itself: Antigen unknown. The junction differs from germline at one of its ends, possibly a read error.

The CDR3 extends over 16 amino acids. Looked up from germline, CDR1 is MGHRA and CDR2 is YSYEKL. Blood got drawn at baseline, again on cycle 4 day 1, and then on cycle 7 day 1. The protocol was immunoSEQ multiplex PCR, while the TCRdb copy is restricted to in-frame clones and leaves out a portion. The data show around 60,000 clones, about 91% seen once. Study-wide results and caveats: On average, a greater number of expanded clones characterised CD8+ T cells relative to CD4+. It was also the case that some nonresponders had low normalized T-cell clonal expansion.

This chain links TRBV4-1 with TRBJ2-7; TRBD2 matches 10 bases. The receptor's source is an adult with an advanced solid tumor such as melanoma, head and neck, liver or kidney cancer. Sequences were derived from CD4+ or CD8+ T cells sorted from blood, sampled in a trial of the OX40 agonist ivuxolimab. CDR3 in amino acids: CASSQEGLAEPYEQYF. CDR3 nucleotides: TGTGCCAGCAGCCAAGAAGGACTAGCGGAGCCCTACGAGCAGTACTTC.